This TCR beta chain was recovered during a study of PD-L1 blockade in urothelial cancer. The overall study: Blood was evaluated 3 weeks (second dose) and 6 weeks after therapy began.

Notes on this clone: The antigen is not known.

Time point: pretreatment peripheral blood. Study-wide results and caveats: Those with durable benefit had larger increases in tumor-associated blood clones at 3 weeks. Improved survival was predicted by pretreatment blood TCR clonality below the median.

CDR3 size: 15 residues. Trimming left V 6 bases short and J 4 bases short, with 16 bases between. The germline V gene encodes CDR1 LNHDA and CDR2 SQIVND (reference sequence). Sequencing used immunoSEQ multiplex PCR; TCRdb keeps in-frame clones, though not all of them. Seen here are about 50,000 clones, less than 85% observed once, and the top ten hold less than 11%. This TCR came from a man between 70 and 80 years old with urothelial cancer. The V call is TRBV19, the J call TRBJ1-5; D unresolved. The sequencing here drew on PBMCs, taken around atezolizumab (anti-PD-L1) treatment. The CDR3 here is CASSRLPGENQPQHF. CDR3 coding DNA: TGTGCCAGTAGCCGACTACCCGGAGAAAATCAGCCCCAGCATTTT. Filled out from reference TRBV19 and TRBJ1-5, the complete variable domain reads DGGITQSPKYLFRKEGQNVTLSCEQNLNHDAMYWYRQDPGQGLRLIYYSQIVNDFQKGDIAEGYSVSREKKESFPLTVTSAQKNPTAFYLCASSRLPGENQPQHFGDGTRLSIL.